The sequence of this TCR beta chain was determined in a study of cytomegalovirus exposure and HLA in healthy donors. CDR3 size: 17 residues. Per germline, CDR1 SGDLS and CDR2 YYNGEE. The trim removed 4 bases at V and 5 bases at J, leaving 17 bases unmatched. The PCR was carried out with 60 Vbeta primers and 13 Jbeta primers. TCRdb's copy holds only in-frame clones and misses some; the assay was immunoSEQ multiplex PCR. Among some 120,000 clones, around 67% were seen once, and the ten largest hold approximately 2%. At sampling all donors were nominally healthy, likely with unrecorded immune exposures. In its sample, this clone was seen a few times. As yet, its antigen is unknown. Findings and limits, study-wide: Later on, an analysis tied 15,000 to 20,000 TCR beta sequences to HLA alleles at 0.05 false discovery rate.

The sequence was obtained from a woman aged 40 to 50 in good health and CMV-seropositive. Sequencing used PBMCs. The chain joins TRBV9 to TRBJ1-1; 7 bases fit TRBD1. This chain's CDR3 is CASSPEPGQSSGTEAFF. CDR3 coding DNA: TGTGCCAGCAGCCCCGAACCGGGACAGTCGAGCGGGACTGAAGCTTTCTTT.